These 9 T cell receptor beta chains share one sample of origin, sequenced in a study of metastatic and nonmetastatic thyroid tumors. Among the patients, none had received any treatment before thyroid surgery. TCRdb reanalyzed the PCR reads via MiXCR. The table has approximately 50,000 clones, approximately 4.1% seen once. Sequencing was carried out using blood. The receptors stem from a female donor with papillary thyroid cancer or a benign thyroid nodule (not recorded which). Some clones in this sample may be carry-over from other donors' samples.

At least ten counts were recorded for this clone. This clone may be a read error of a much larger clone one base away. The CDR3, as DNA: TGTGCCAACAGTTCCACAGGGGGATATGGCTACACCTTC. Protein: CANSSTGGYGYTF. V usage is TRBV28 and J usage is TRBJ1-2; 8 bases align to TRBD1. Germline V gene lookup returns CDR1 MDHEN and CDR2 SYDVKM. The CDR3 covers 13 residues.

This clone has just a few counts. One end of the junction is discordant with germline, which a read error may explain. V and J are TRBV12-3 or TRBV12-4 and TRBJ2-7; D is uncertain. The CDR3 length is 15 residues. The CDR3 bases are TGTGCCAGCAGTTCATCGGACCCCGTTGGGGAAGAGCAGCACTTC. Residues: CASSSSDPVGEEQHF.

Many counts were recorded for this clone. The rearrangement links TRBV6-1 to TRBJ2-7; 8 bases match TRBD2. This CDR3 spans 14 amino acids. Germline lookup yields CDR1 MNHNS and CDR2 SASEGT. V gave up 5 bases and J gave up 6 bases; unmatched junction bases: 9. The CDR3 bases are TGTGCCAGCAGTTACGCCGGGGGGGAAACCGAGCAGTACTTC. Its translation is CASSYAGGETEQYF.

CDR3 amino acids: CASSVGEGLPWKLFF. DNA of the CDR3: TGTGCCAGCAGCGTAGGGGAGGGTCTACCCTGGAAGCTGTTTTTT. This chain connects TRBV9 to TRBJ2-2, with 7 bases that match TRBD2. The CDR3 sequence is 15 residues long. Germline assignment: CDR1 SGDLS and CDR2 YYNGEE. The J segment lost 12 bases and the V segment lost 0 bases, leaving 11 bases of the junction unmatched.

The chain is built from TRBV6-1 and TRBJ1-6; TRBD1 matches at 9 bases. Germline V CDR1 and CDR2: MNHNS, SASEGT. V was clipped by 5 bases and J by 7 bases; unmatched bases: 9. The CDR3 loop spans 16 amino acids. In nucleotides, the CDR3 is TGTGCCAGCAGTTTCCCACAGGGGGCGGGAAATTCACCCCTCCACTTT. It specifies CASSFPQGAGNSPLHF.

This clone was counted ten times or more. V is TRBV7-9 and J is TRBJ2-7, with D unresolved. From germline, CDR1 is SEHNR and CDR2 FQNEAQ (reference sequence). The CDR3 is 16 residues long. Deletions cut 1 base from V and 3 bases from J, with 16 bases between. The CDR3 sequence: CASSLGQATPGYEQYF. The CDR3 nucleotides are TGTGCCAGCAGCTTAGGTCAGGCCACCCCTGGCTACGAGCAGTACTTC.

This clone was seen a handful of times. The chain is built from TRBV28 and TRBJ1-3; possible D gene TRBD1, 5 bases. In germline, CDR1 is MDHEN, CDR2 SYDVKM. The germline V and J ends were trimmed by 9 bases and 4 bases, with 16 bases remaining between them. The CDR3 spans 14 residues. CDR3 nucleotides: TGTGCCAGTTGCAGGGCTCGAATCGGAAACACCATATATTTT. This encodes CASCRARIGNTIYF.

The chain joins TRBV11-1 to TRBJ2-7; 9 bases match TRBD2. The CDR3 spans 16 residues. Looked up from germline, CDR1 is SGHAT and CDR2 is FQDESV (reference sequence). After removal of 5 bases from V and 5 bases from J, the junction contained 13 bases not matched to a gene. CDR3 nucleotide sequence: TGTGCCAGCAGCATTCGTGGGGGAATAGCGGGAGACGAGCAGTACTTC. Protein sequence: CASSIRGGIAGDEQYF.

This clone was seen repeatedly, ten times or more. The CDR3 nucleotides read TGTGCCAGCAGCTTAGAGACAGGGCTGGGCTACACCTTC. Translating it yields CASSLETGLGYTF. This rearrangement joins TRBV7-8 to TRBJ1-2; 7 bases fit TRBD1. Germline V gives CDR1 SGHVS, CDR2 FQNEAQ. The CDR3 runs to 13 residues. V lost 1 base and J lost 8; bases outside the gene matches: 4.